A selection of T cell receptor beta chains follows, all from one sample in a study of blood T cell repertoires in COVID-19. This table comes from immunoSEQ multiplex PCR, and its TCRdb copy is limited to in-frame clones, with some not included. The profile covers just under 350,000 clones, with 80% to 90% appearing a single time and about 3% taken by the ten largest. Sequencing was carried out using peripheral blood. The receptor source for this set is a man aged 30 to 45 with active or convalescent COVID-19. Both conserved end residues are part of each CDR3. D genes are given only for firm matches. Not every row has a clone size; where given, it reads once, few, many or a size class.

J: TRBJ1-4; D: .; size: .; V: TRBV30; DNA: TGTGCCTGGAGTGGTCCTGTAAATGAAAAACTGTTTTTT; CDR3: CAWSGPVNEKLFF
J: TRBJ2-7; D: TRBD1; size: .; V: TRBV13; DNA: TGTGCCAGCAGCCCCTTGCCGGACAGGGGAGGCGAGCAGTACTTC; CDR3: CASSPLPDRGGEQYF
J: TRBJ2-1; D: .; size: .; V: TRBV6-6; DNA: TGTGCCAGCAGTTCACTCGCGGAGCAGTTCTTC; CDR3: CASSSLAEQFF
J: TRBJ2-4; D: TRBD2; size: .; V: TRBV5-5; DNA: TGTGCCAGCAGCTTGCGCAACGGGGTAGCGGGAGTCGAGGGGAACATTCAGTACTTC; CDR3: CASSLRNGVAGVEGNIQYF
J: TRBJ2-5; D: TRBD2; size: .; V: TRBV4-1; DNA: TGCGCCAGCAGCCAAGATCCAGCGGGGGCCCCCCGGACCCAGTACTTC; CDR3: CASSQDPAGAPRTQYF
J: TRBJ1-1; D: .; size: .; V: TRBV29-1; DNA: TGCAGCGTTGGGCCAGGGCTGAACACTGAAGCTTTCTTT; CDR3: CSVGPGLNTEAFF
J: TRBJ2-2; D: .; size: .; V: TRBV30; DNA: TGTGCCTGGAGCGTTCGGACAGCCGGGGAGCTGTTTTTT; CDR3: CAWSVRTAGELFF
J: TRBJ1-1; D: .; size: .; V: TRBV5-1; DNA: TGCGCCAGCAGCTTGGCCGACAGGAACACTGAAGCTTTCTTT; CDR3: CASSLADRNTEAFF
J: TRBJ1-1; D: .; size: .; V: TRBV6-5; DNA: TGTGCCAGCAGTTACGTGCCGGGTAGGCGGAACACTGAAGCTTTCTTT; CDR3: CASSYVPGRRNTEAFF
J: TRBJ2-5; D: .; size: .; V: TRBV27; DNA: TGTGCCAGCAGTTTGTTTGGGCCCCGGGACATCCAGGTGGAAGAGACCCAGTACTTC; CDR3: CASSLFGPRDIQVEETQYF
J: TRBJ2-3; D: TRBD2; size: .; V: TRBV7-2; DNA: TGTGCCAGCAGCTTAGCGGGGGTTAGCGGGGGCACAGATACGCAGTATTTT; CDR3: CASSLAGVSGGTDTQYF
J: TRBJ1-1; D: .; size: .; V: TRBV6-2/TRBV6-3; DNA: TGTGCCAGCAGCGATCTACTTCCTGCGTCCGATCCGTCAGCTTTCTTT; CDR3: CASSDLLPASDPSAFF
J: TRBJ2-7; D: .; size: .; V: TRBV20-1; DNA: TGCAGTGCTAGTGAACAGTTCTACGAGCAGTACTTC; CDR3: CSASEQFYEQYF
J: TRBJ2-7; D: TRBD1; size: .; V: TRBV11-2; DNA: TGTGCCAGCAGCTTAGGACAGGGGGTTTTGTACGAGCAGTACTTC; CDR3: CASSLGQGVLYEQYF
J: TRBJ2-3; D: TRBD2; size: .; V: TRBV20-1; DNA: TGCAGTGCCAGTCGGGCGGGAGGGCCCTCAGATACGCAGTATTTT; CDR3: CSASRAGGPSDTQYF
J: TRBJ2-7; D: TRBD1; size: .; V: TRBV6-2/TRBV6-3; DNA: TGTGCCAGCAGTTATGGGCAGGGGGAAGCTTACTTC; CDR3: CASSYGQGEAYF
J: TRBJ2-6; D: .; size: .; V: TRBV11-2; DNA: TGTGCCAGCAGCAAGATCAGGGGCCCTAGCGGGGCCAACGTCCTGACTTTC; CDR3: CASSKIRGPSGANVLTF
J: TRBJ2-7; D: TRBD2; size: .; V: TRBV6-2/TRBV6-3; DNA: TGTGCCAGCAGCTTGGCAGCGGGAGGGGCCTACGAGCAGTACTTC; CDR3: CASSLAAGGAYEQYF
J: TRBJ2-1; D: .; size: once; V: TRBV12-5; DNA: TGTGCTAGTGGTTTGGTAGACCTCACCAGGAATGAGCAGTTCTTC; CDR3: CASGLVDLTRNEQFF
J: TRBJ2-7; D: .; size: once; V: TRBV5-8; DNA: TGTGCCAGCAGCTTGGACCAGGGGTTAGAGCAGTACTTC; CDR3: CASSLDQGLEQYF
J: TRBJ1-2; D: .; size: .; V: TRBV28; DNA: TGTGCCAGCAGTTTCTACCCCCCCGGGAGCTATGGCTACACCTTC; CDR3: CASSFYPPGSYGYTF
J: TRBJ2-7; D: TRBD1; size: .; V: TRBV6-5; DNA: TGTGCCAGCAGTTCATCCAAGGGGGCGCTTATCGAGCAGTACTTC; CDR3: CASSSSKGALIEQYF
J: TRBJ1-3; D: .; size: .; V: TRBV7-9; DNA: TGTGCCAGCGAGAAGGGGATGAGTTCCTCTGGAAACACCATATATTTT; CDR3: CASEKGMSSSGNTIYF
J: TRBJ1-1; D: TRBD1; size: .; V: TRBV9; DNA: TGTGCCAGCAGCCCGGGACAGTTGGATGAAGCTTTCTTT; CDR3: CASSPGQLDEAFF
J: TRBJ1-4; D: .; size: .; V: TRBV5-4; DNA: TGTGCCAGCAGCAACCCGGAGGCGGGGAATGAAAAACTGTTTTTT; CDR3: CASSNPEAGNEKLFF
J: TRBJ1-1; D: TRBD1; size: .; V: TRBV11-1; DNA: TGTGCCAGCAGCTTAGCACCGGGACAGGGGTTTAACACTGAAGCTTTCTTT; CDR3: CASSLAPGQGFNTEAFF
J: TRBJ2-3; D: .; size: .; V: TRBV27; DNA: TGTGCCAGCAGTCCGCCTGGCGATACGCAGTATTTT; CDR3: CASSPPGDTQYF
J: TRBJ1-6; D: TRBD1; size: .; V: TRBV4-3; DNA: TGCGCCAGCAGCGTCCGGACAGGCGGGAATTCACCCCTCCACTTT; CDR3: CASSVRTGGNSPLHF
J: TRBJ2-3; D: .; size: once; V: TRBV28; DNA: TGTGCCAGCAGTTTAGCGGGCGTCGGGCCGGAGAGGGCAGATACGCAGTATTTT; CDR3: CASSLAGVGPERADTQYF
J: TRBJ2-1; D: TRBD2; size: .; V: TRBV7-2; DNA: TGTGCCAGCAGGGGGGGGACTTGGAATGAGCAGTTCTTC; CDR3: CASRGGTWNEQFF
J: TRBJ1-5; D: .; size: .; V: TRBV28; DNA: TGTGCCAGCAAACTGAGGAGATTTGATAGCAATCAGCCCCAGCATTTT; CDR3: CASKLRRFDSNQPQHF
J: TRBJ1-5; D: .; size: .; V: TRBV7-9; DNA: TGTGCCAGCAGCCCCGTTGGTAGCGAGCCCCAGCATTTT; CDR3: CASSPVGSEPQHF
J: TRBJ2-1; D: TRBD2; size: .; V: TRBV24-1; DNA: TGTGCCACCAGTTCTAGCGGGGGCAACAATGAGCAGTTCTTC; CDR3: CATSSSGGNNEQFF
J: TRBJ2-7; D: TRBD1; size: .; V: TRBV5-6; DNA: TGTGCCAGCAGCTTTGACAGGGCCTACGAGCAGTACTTC; CDR3: CASSFDRAYEQYF
J: TRBJ1-4; D: .; size: .; V: TRBV5-1; DNA: TGCGCCAGCAGCTTGGCCAGGCAGCCTAATGAAAAACTGTTTTTT; CDR3: CASSLARQPNEKLFF
J: TRBJ1-2; D: TRBD1; size: .; V: TRBV11-2; DNA: TGTGCCAGCAGCAAACAGGGGGATGGCTACACCTTC; CDR3: CASSKQGDGYTF
J: TRBJ2-5; D: TRBD2; size: .; V: TRBV11-2; DNA: TGTGCCAGCAGCCATTTGCGCGGGAGGGGGCTAGAGACCCAGTACTTC; CDR3: CASSHLRGRGLETQYF
J: TRBJ1-3; D: TRBD1; size: .; V: TRBV7-9; DNA: TGTGCCAGCAGCCCGGACAGGGTCGGAAACACCATATATTTT; CDR3: CASSPDRVGNTIYF
J: TRBJ2-7; D: TRBD1; size: .; V: TRBV5-1; DNA: TGCGCCAGCAGCTGGACAGGACAGGGGGCGGCCTACGAGCAGTACTTC; CDR3: CASSWTGQGAAYEQYF
J: TRBJ2-3; D: .; size: .; V: TRBV7-7; DNA: TGTGCCAGCAGCTTAGGGGGGCAGGCAGATACGCAGTATTTT; CDR3: CASSLGGQADTQYF
J: TRBJ2-7; D: .; size: .; V: TRBV2; DNA: TGTGCCAGCAGGTCCCTAGTGGCGTACGAGCAGTACTTC; CDR3: CASRSLVAYEQYF
J: TRBJ2-5; D: .; size: .; V: TRBV5-5; DNA: TGTGCCAGCAGCTTGGGGGCAGGGGAGGAGACCCAGTACTTC; CDR3: CASSLGAGEETQYF
J: TRBJ1-3; D: TRBD1; size: few; V: TRBV2; DNA: TGTGCCAGCTCTGTAGGGGTCAGGGGGCACGGAAACACCATATATTTT; CDR3: CASSVGVRGHGNTIYF
J: TRBJ2-7; D: .; size: .; V: TRBV4-3; DNA: TGCGCCAGCAGCCAAGATAGTGGAGGAACCTACGAGCAGTACTTC; CDR3: CASSQDSGGTYEQYF
J: TRBJ2-7; D: .; size: .; V: TRBV28; DNA: TGTGCCAGTGGTAGTTACAGCTACGAGCAGTACTTC; CDR3: CASGSYSYEQYF
J: TRBJ2-7; D: .; size: .; V: TRBV11-2; DNA: TGTGCCAGCAGCCACCCAGGGGACCTCTACGAGCAGTACTTC; CDR3: CASSHPGDLYEQYF
J: TRBJ1-1; D: .; size: .; V: TRBV5-4; DNA: TGTGCCAGCAGCTCCAAGGGGGTAATGAACACTGAAGCTTTCTTT; CDR3: CASSSKGVMNTEAFF
J: TRBJ2-7; D: .; size: .; V: TRBV12-3/TRBV12-4; DNA: TGTGCCAGCAGTTTAAGAGTTTACTACGAGCAGTACTTC; CDR3: CASSLRVYYEQYF
J: TRBJ2-3; D: TRBD2; size: .; V: TRBV19; DNA: TGTGCCAGTAGTATTTCAGCGGGAGAGACAGATACGCAGTATTTT; CDR3: CASSISAGETDTQYF
J: TRBJ1-2; D: .; size: .; V: TRBV28; DNA: TGTGCCAGCGTGGCGGCGGGGTACTATGGCTACACCTTC; CDR3: CASVAAGYYGYTF